The clone carrying this TCR beta chain showed up just once. The sample is drawn from a study of blood T cell repertoires in COVID-19. Using immunoSEQ multiplex PCR, the repertoire was profiled, and TCRdb retains in-frame clones only, with some absent. The sample yields about 180,000 clones, roughly 84% seen once. Germline CDR1 reads SGHNT; CDR2 reads YENEEA. Trimming left V 5 bases short and J 7 bases short, with 18 bases between. This CDR3 comprises 14 residues. The sequence derives from a man at least 80 years old with COVID-19, enrolled during active disease. The sample was peripheral blood. The rearrangement uses TRBV11-3 and TRBJ2-7; possibly TRBD1 for D (6 bases). The CDR3 bases are TGTGCCAGCAGCCGTCGACAGGAGGAGAGTGAGCAGTACTTC. Its translation: CASSRRQEESEQYF.